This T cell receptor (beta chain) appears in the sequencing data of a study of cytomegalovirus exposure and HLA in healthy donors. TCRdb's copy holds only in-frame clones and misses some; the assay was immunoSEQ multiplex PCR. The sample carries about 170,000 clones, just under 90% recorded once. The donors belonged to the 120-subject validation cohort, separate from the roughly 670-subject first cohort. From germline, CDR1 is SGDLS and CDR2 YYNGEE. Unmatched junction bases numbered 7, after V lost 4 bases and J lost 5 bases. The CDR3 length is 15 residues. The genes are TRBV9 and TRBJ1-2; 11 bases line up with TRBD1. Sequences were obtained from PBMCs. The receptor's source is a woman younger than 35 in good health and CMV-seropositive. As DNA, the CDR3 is TGTGCCAGCAGCCTATGGACAGGGGGCGCTTATGGCTACACCTTC. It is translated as CASSLWTGGAYGYTF.